The entry below describes one T cell receptor (beta chain). Its specificity is not known. Primers for the PCR totalled 60 Vbeta and 13 Jbeta. Profiling relied on immunoSEQ multiplex PCR, and the TCRdb table lists in-frame clones only, not all of them. The sample has some 220,000 clones, about 85% seen once. The sample belongs to a study of cytomegalovirus exposure and HLA in healthy donors. Study conclusions and caveats: In a later analysis, most CMV-associated TCR beta chains appeared HLA-restricted. Near-uniform donor sequencing depth was presumed by presence/absence analyses. In vitro experiments confirmed that three CMV-associated chains were specific for CMV antigens. Across donors, most TCRs were seen rarely, yet some public ones were widespread.

The V and J ends lost 1 base and 0 bases respectively, with 4 bases between them. The CDR3 has 13 residues. Germline-derived CDR1 and CDR2 are MGHRA and YSYEKL. The rearrangement joins TRBV4-1 to TRBJ2-7; D ambiguous. The clonotype originates from a girl aged 2-15 years in good health and CMV-seronegative. Sequences were obtained from PBMCs. DNA of the CDR3: TGCGCCAGCAGCCAAGCTAGCTCCTACGAGCAGTACTTC. This translates into CASSQASSYEQYF.